A single sample gave rise to the 15 T cell receptor beta chains below, sequenced in a study of shared T cell receptors in the human thymus. Repertoires were generated with immunoSEQ multiplex PCR, while TCRdb's copy carries only in-frame clones and drops some. Of hundreds of thousands of clones in the sample, more than 70% were seen once. These data also formed part of another study, on human thymus T cells.

Sequencing was performed on thymocytes. These receptors all come from a boy under two years old with a congenital heart defect.

Notes on this clone: This sample also contains other DNA sequences that code for the same CDR3. The rearrangement joins TRBV5-1 to TRBJ1-1; D ambiguous. Germline V gene lookup returns CDR1 SGHRS and CDR2 YFSETQ. This CDR3 contains 13 residues. Trimming left V 1 base short and J 1 base short, with 5 bases between. CDR3 DNA: TGCGCCAGCAGCTTGACACCGAACACTGAAGCTTTCTTT. Translation gives CASSLTPNTEAFF.

The chain combines TRBV27 with TRBJ2-7; TRBD2 aligns across 10 bases. CDR3 length: 14 residues. The V gene's germline CDR1 is MNHEY and CDR2 SMNVEV (reference sequence). V dropped 8 bases and J dropped 2; count of bases not matched to a gene: 6. In DNA form, the CDR3 reads TGTGCCAGCGGTCTAACTAGCGGGACCTACGAGCAGTACTTC. Encoded protein: CASGLTSGTYEQYF.

The rearrangement joins TRBV5-6 to TRBJ2-5; TRBD1 is a possible D gene (5 bases). The CDR3 consists of 13 residues. V gave up 6 bases and J gave up 0 bases, with 9 bases separating them. Germline V gene sequence: CDR1 SGHDT, CDR2 YYEEEE. The chain's CDR3 is CASTLRDQETQYF. CDR3 bases: TGTGCCAGCACGCTCAGGGACCAAGAGACCCAGTACTTC. Supplemented by reference TRBV5-6 and TRBJ2-5, the full variable domain reads DAGVTQSPTHLIKTRGQQVTLRCSPKSGHDTVSWYQQALGQGPQFIFQYYEEEERQRGNFPDRFSGHQFPNYSSELNVNALLLGDSALYLCASTLRDQETQYFGPGTRLLVL.

J is TRBJ2-5 and V is TRBV5-6, with 8 bases lining up with TRBD1. The CDR3 is 16 amino acids. V lost 1 base, J lost 5 bases, and 10 bases stayed unmatched. The germline V gene encodes CDR1 SGHDT and CDR2 YYEEEE. The CDR3 DNA is TGTGCCAGCAGCTTGACCCCAGGGGGCGCAGGGGAGACCCAGTACTTC. Protein sequence: CASSLTPGGAGETQYF.

In regard to this clone: Other DNA sequences in the sample encode the same CDR3. V gene TRBV5-1 combines with J gene TRBJ2-7; 7 nucleotides line up with TRBD1. Unmatched junction bases numbered 2, after V lost 0 bases and J lost 5 bases. Germline CDR1 is SGHRS and CDR2 is YFSETQ. This CDR3 region has 13 residues. DNA of the CDR3: TGCGCCAGCAGCTTGGACAGGGGACACGAGCAGTACTTC. Translation gives CASSLDRGHEQYF.

This chain joins TRBV6-4 and TRBJ2-1, with 7 bases identical to TRBD1. The germline V gene encodes CDR1 MRHNA and CDR2 SNTAGT. The CDR3 is 17 amino acids. After removal of 0 bases from V and 6 bases from J, the junction contained 11 bases not matched to a gene. CDR3 protein: CASSDSLGTVRCNEQFF. DNA of the CDR3: TGTGCCAGCAGTGACTCGCTTGGGACAGTCAGATGCAATGAGCAGTTCTTC.

The CDR3 here is CASSLPGGNPSYEQYF. DNA of the CDR3: TGCGCCAGCAGCTTGCCTGGGGGGAACCCCTCCTACGAGCAGTACTTC. The J gene is TRBJ2-7, the V gene TRBV5-1; D possibly corresponds to TRBD2 (6 bases). Germline assignment: CDR1 SGHRS and CDR2 YFSETQ. The CDR3 extends over 16 amino acids. V shed 1 base and J shed 0 bases, with 14 bases lying between them.

The chain couples TRBV11-2 to TRBJ1-2, with D maybe TRBD1 (5 bases). V lost 3 bases and J 3 bases, leaving 8 bases between the germline ends. The CDR3 contains 13 residues. Germline loops: CDR1 SGHAT, CDR2 FQNNGV. Here the CDR3 DNA reads TGTGCCAGCAGCTTCCAGGGTCACTATGGCTACACCTTC. As protein: CASSFQGHYGYTF.

This clone came up once. The rearrangement uses TRBV9 and TRBJ2-5; possibly TRBD1 for D (6 bases). Germline V CDR1 and CDR2: SGDLS, YYNGEE. Trimming removed 0 bases at V and 1 base at J, with 19 bases between. The CDR3 consists of 18 residues. CDR3 amino acids: CASSVAQWTVGPQETQYF. The CDR3 DNA is TGTGCCAGCAGCGTAGCGCAGTGGACAGTAGGTCCCCAAGAGACCCAGTACTTC.

The chain recombines TRBV6-5 with TRBJ1-5, with 9 bases fitting TRBD1. This CDR3 spans 16 amino acids. Trimming took 4 bases from V and 5 from J; bases not matched to a gene: 9. Germline CDR1 MNHEY, CDR2 SVGAGI. CDR3 coding DNA: TGTGCCAGCAGTTCCCAGATGGGACAGGGAGATCAGCCCCAGCATTTT. It codes for CASSSQMGQGDQPQHF.

This rearrangement joins TRBV30 to TRBJ1-2; maybe TRBD1 (6 bases). Trimming stripped 0 bases from V and 6 bases from J, with 11 bases between. CDR3 length: 13 amino acids. Germline V gives CDR1 GTSNPN, CDR2 SVGIG (reference sequence). CDR3 in DNA: TGTGCCTGGAGTGTAGGTCAGGGGCATGGCTACACCTTC. It codes for CAWSVGQGHGYTF.

This rearrangement joins TRBV15 to TRBJ1-5; the D is unclear. The CDR3 runs to 19 residues. Germline V gene lookup returns CDR1 LNHNV and CDR2 YYDKDF (reference sequence). The V gene lost 1 base and the J gene lost 2 bases, with 21 bases spanning the gap. The CDR3 nucleotides are TGTGCCACCAGCAGAGGAATGGGAGGGCTCGGGAAGGGCAATCAGCCCCAGCATTTT. This encodes CATSRGMGGLGKGNQPQHF.

This clone showed up just once. The genes are TRBV7-9 and TRBJ1-4; the D is unclear. The germline V gene has CDR1 SEHNR and CDR2 FQNEAQ (reference sequence). V lost 2 bases and J 0 bases, leaving 16 bases between the germline ends. The CDR3 is made up of 18 amino acids. The chain's CDR3 is CASSLNSRNIPTNEKLFF. CDR3 sequence (DNA): TGTGCCAGCAGCTTAAATTCCAGGAACATCCCAACTAATGAAAAACTGTTTTTT.

The chain employs TRBV30 and TRBJ2-5, with 9 bases that match TRBD2. The V gene's germline CDR1 is GTSNPN and CDR2 SVGIG (reference sequence). The V gene end was trimmed by 4 bases and the J gene end by 2 bases; junction bases not matched to a gene: 11. This CDR3 has 16 residues. The CDR3 is CAWTAPVLAGQETQYF. The CDR3 DNA reads as TGTGCCTGGACTGCCCCGGTGCTAGCGGGACAAGAGACCCAGTACTTC.

The chain recombines TRBV11-2 with TRBJ2-7; 7 nucleotides line up with TRBD2. CDR3 length equals 15 residues. Germline trimming cut 1 base from V and 2 bases from J; bases unmatched to any gene: 5. Germline lookup yields CDR1 SGHAT and CDR2 FQNNGV. This CDR3 reads CASSLVERGPYEQYF. The CDR3 region has the DNA TGTGCCAGCAGCTTAGTCGAGCGGGGCCCCTACGAGCAGTACTTC. The full variable domain, with the rest looked up from reference TRBV11-2 and TRBJ2-7, is EAGVAQSPRYKIIEKRQSVAFWCNPISGHATLYWYQQILGQGPKLLIQFQNNGVVDDSQLPKDRFSAERLKGVDSTLKIQPAKLEDSAVYLCASSLVERGPYEQYFGPGTRLTVT.